These 21 T cell receptor beta chains were sequenced from one sample in a study of human T cells and chemical hapten exposure. TCRdb itself ran the RACE reads through MiXCR, one entry per CDR3 protein. The sample contains roughly 120,000 distinct CDR3 sequences, about 12% of which appear only once. This sample's time point: patch test 1, 2 weeks after DPC sensitization. As for treatment: therapeutic diphenylcyclopropenone sensitization with weekly scalp DPC. The specimen was whole blood, collected in connection with sensitization to the hapten diphenylcyclopropenone (DPC). The receptor source for this set is a woman aged 50 to 65 with alopecia areata. Some clones in this sample may be carry-over from other donors' samples.

This clonotype was detected many times. CDR3 in amino acids: CASRQRGTEETQYF. The CDR3 bases are TGTGCCAGCAGGCAGCGGGGAACTGAAGAGACCCAGTACTTC. The J gene is TRBJ2-5, the V gene TRBV3-1, with 7 bases that match TRBD2. Germline trimming cut 6 bases from V and 3 bases from J; bases unmatched to any gene: 7. This CDR3 has 14 residues. Germline CDR1 is LGHDT and CDR2 is YNNKEL (reference sequence).

The rearrangement uses TRBV2 and TRBJ2-7; possible D gene TRBD2, 6 bases. Deletions cut 5 bases from V and 0 bases from J, with 14 bases between. Germline V gives CDR1 SNHLY, CDR2 FYNNEI. The CDR3 has 15 amino acids. CDR3: CASSKSRSGSYEQYF. DNA of the CDR3: TGTGCCAGCAGTAAATCTCGTAGCGGCTCCTACGAGCAGTACTTC.

This clonotype has at least ten counts. This CDR3 reads CASSLESQRGGQFNEQFF. The CDR3 DNA reads TGTGCCAGCAGCTTAGAGTCCCAGCGGGGGGGCCAGTTCAATGAGCAGTTCTTC. J is TRBJ2-1 and V is TRBV7-6, with 10 bases lining up with TRBD2. V was clipped by 1 base and J by 6 bases; unmatched bases: 12. From germline, CDR1 is SGHVS and CDR2 FNYEAQ. The length of the CDR3 is 18 residues.

This clonotype was observed at least ten times. J is TRBJ2-6 and V is TRBV5-1; TRBD1 or TRBD2 may be the D gene (5 bases each). V gave up 0 bases and J gave up 0 bases, with 7 bases separating them. Germline-derived CDR1 and CDR2 are SGHRS and YFSETQ. CDR3 size: 16 residues. The CDR3 region is CASSLGDGSGANVLTF. CDR3 coding DNA: TGCGCCAGCAGCTTGGGGGACGGCTCTGGGGCCAACGTCCTGACTTTC. The variable domain in full, completed from reference TRBV5-1 and TRBJ2-6, reads KAGVTQTPRYLIKTRGQQVTLSCSPISGHRSVSWYQQTPGQGLQFLFEYFSETQRNKGNFPGRFSGRQFSNSRSEMNVSTLELGDSALYLCASSLGDGSGANVLTFGAGSRLTVL.

This clonotype has a handful of counts. V is TRBV7-8 and J is TRBJ1-5, with D unresolved. The germline gives CDR1 SGHVS, CDR2 FQNEAQ. The germline V and J ends were trimmed by 0 bases and 5 bases, with 5 bases remaining between them. The CDR3 consists of 13 residues. Here the CDR3 DNA reads TGTGCCAGCAGCTTAGCGTTAGATCAGCCCCAGCATTTT. Protein sequence: CASSLALDQPQHF.

This clonotype was counted a few times. The chain carries TRBV4-2 and TRBJ2-6, with unresolved D. The CDR3 is 17 amino acids. The V and J ends lost 1 base and 0 bases respectively, with 10 bases between them. Germline V CDR1 and CDR2: LGHNA, YNFKEQ. The CDR3 region has the DNA TGTGCCAGCAGCCAAGCGGCAGCTGCCTCTGGGGCCAACGTCCTGACTTTC. Protein sequence: CASSQAAAASGANVLTF.

This clonotype was seen many times. The rearrangement joins TRBV29-1 to TRBJ1-2; the D is unclear. The V gene's germline CDR1 is SQVTM and CDR2 ANQGSEA. The CDR3 length is 14 residues. V was shortened by 0 bases and J by 8 bases, with 16 bases between the two germline ends. The CDR3 sequence: CSVEEQEGLGGYTF. The CDR3 coding sequence is TGCAGCGTTGAAGAGCAGGAAGGGCTGGGAGGCTACACCTTC.

This clonotype was detected many times. The chain is built from TRBV5-5 and TRBJ1-1, with D tentatively TRBD1 (5 bases). Trimming took off 0 bases at V and 3 bases at J, with 12 bases between the two ends. CDR1 is SGHKS and CDR2 is YYEKEE in the germline V gene (reference sequence). The CDR3 sequence is 15 residues long. The CDR3 region is CASSLAGTLDTEAFF. DNA for the CDR3: TGTGCCAGCAGCTTGGCGGGGACCCTGGACACTGAAGCTTTCTTT. The full variable domain, in which reference TRBV5-5 and TRBJ1-1 provide the parts outside the CDR3, is DAGVTQSPTHLIKTRGQQVTLRCSPISGHKSVSWYQQVLGQGPQFIFQYYEKEERGRGNFPDRFSARQFPNYSSELNVNALLLGDSALYLCASSLAGTLDTEAFFGQGTRLTVV.

This clonotype was seen more than once but under ten times. The rearrangement links TRBV4-1 to TRBJ1-2, with D hard to call. The CDR3 spans 15 residues. Germline loops: CDR1 MGHRA, CDR2 YSYEKL. Trimming stripped 1 base from V and 0 bases from J, with 9 bases between. This CDR3 is CASSQGLLSNYGYTF. The CDR3 bases are TGCGCCAGCAGCCAAGGTCTACTCTCTAACTATGGCTACACCTTC.

This chain links TRBV28 with TRBJ2-7, with D perhaps matching TRBD1 or TRBD2 (5 bases each). V lost 4 bases and J lost 0, with 10 bases in between. The germline CDR1 and CDR2 sequences are MDHEN and SYDVKM. The CDR3 consists of 14 residues. The chain's CDR3 is CASSSPGRSYEQYF. The CDR3 DNA follows: TGTGCCAGCAGTTCTCCGGGACGCTCCTACGAGCAGTACTTC. Complete variable domain (other parts from reference TRBV28 and TRBJ2-7): DVKVTQSSRYLVKRTGEKVFLECVQDMDHENMFWYRQDPGLGLRLIYFSYDVKMKEKGDIPEGYSVSREKKERFSLILESASTNQTSMYLCASSSPGRSYEQYFGPGTRLTVT.

This clonotype was seen a handful of times. The genes are TRBV7-2 and TRBJ1-5, with no clear D. The CDR3 is made up of 13 amino acids. The V end was cut by 1 base, the J end by 6 bases, with 7 bases between. Germline V gene sequence: CDR1 SGHTA, CDR2 FQGNSA. Written as DNA, the CDR3 is TGTGCCAGCAGCTTAGGATACATTCAGCCCCAGCATTTT. Translation gives CASSLGYIQPQHF. The full variable domain, completed using reference TRBV7-2 and TRBJ1-5, is GAGVSQSPSNKVTEKGKDVELRCDPISGHTALYWYRQSLGQGLEFLIYFQGNSAPDKSGLPSDRFSAERTGGSVSTLTIQRTQQEDSAVYLCASSLGYIQPQHFGDGTRLSIL.

In this sample, this clonotype turned up a few times. This chain's CDR3 is CSARQGPYEQYF. The CDR3 DNA is TGCAGTGCTAGACAGGGCCCCTACGAGCAGTACTTC. The chain recombines TRBV20-1 with TRBJ2-7; D may be TRBD1 (5 bases). The CDR3 is made up of 12 amino acids. V was clipped by 2 bases and J by 2 bases, with 7 bases between them. Germline values: CDR1 DFQATT, CDR2 SNEGSKA (reference sequence).

The chain links TRBV9 to TRBJ2-7, with D perhaps TRBD1 (6 bases). CDR3 length: 15 residues. CDR1 and CDR2 from the germline V gene are SGDLS and YYNGEE. The ends were cut back, 4 bases at V and 2 bases at J, with 16 bases in the middle. CDR3 DNA: TGTGCCAGCAGCCCTCCCAACAGGGCCCCCTACGAGCAGTACTTC. It encodes CASSPPNRAPYEQYF.

In its sample, this clonotype was seen many times. V gene TRBV2 combines with J gene TRBJ2-5; D is ambiguous. V was cut by 2 bases and J by 4 bases, with 14 bases left in between. The CDR3 is made up of 15 amino acids. Germline V CDR1 and CDR2: SNHLY, FYNNEI. CDR3 sequence reads: CASSEKPPKRETQYF. The DNA of the CDR3 is TGTGCCAGCAGTGAAAAACCCCCTAAGAGAGAGACCCAGTACTTC.

The chain joins TRBV14 to TRBJ1-1; D gene ambiguous. Trimming stripped 0 bases from V and 3 bases from J, with 8 bases between. Germline V gene lookup returns CDR1 SGHDN and CDR2 FVKESK. The CDR3 runs to 14 residues. The CDR3 DNA is TGTGCCAGCAGCCAAGACTGGGAATACACTGAAGCTTTCTTT. Protein sequence: CASSQDWEYTEAFF.

This sequence joins TRBV6-5 and TRBJ1-5; D may be TRBD1 (6 bases). The germline gives CDR1 MNHEY, CDR2 SVGAGI. V lost 5 bases and J lost 9, with 17 bases in between. There are 14 residues in the CDR3. CDR3 residues: CASSAGQFQGPQHF. DNA of the CDR3: TGTGCCAGCAGTGCCGGACAGTTCCAGGGGCCCCAGCATTTT.

This chain connects TRBV28 to TRBJ1-2; D uncertain. Germline V gene lookup returns CDR1 MDHEN and CDR2 SYDVKM. Between the trimmed V and J ends, which lost 7 bases and 5 bases, there was a span of 11 bases. This CDR3 is built from 12 residues. CDR3 nucleotide sequence: TGTGCCAGCACCCAGAACCAATATGGCTACACCTTC. Protein product: CASTQNQYGYTF.

CDR3 in amino acids: CASSQRDYGYTF. CDR3 DNA: TGTGCCAGCAGCCAGCGGGACTATGGCTACACCTTC. The chain couples TRBV3-1 to TRBJ1-2, with D unclear. CDR1 and CDR2 from the germline V gene are LGHDT and YNNKEL (reference sequence). The CDR3 is 12 amino acids. V lost 3 bases to trimming and J lost 3 bases, with 5 bases between them.

This clonotype was seen ten or more times. The rearrangement links TRBV7-9 to TRBJ1-1, with a tentative D call TRBD1 (5 bases). This CDR3 is 14 amino acids long. Trimming stripped 3 bases from V and 5 bases from J, with 13 bases between. From germline, CDR1 is SEHNR and CDR2 FQNEAQ (reference sequence). The CDR3 is CASSFGGSRTEAFF. The CDR3 DNA follows: TGTGCCAGCAGCTTTGGGGGGAGTCGGACTGAAGCTTTCTTT.

This clonotype was seen a few times. This chain uses TRBV5-1 with TRBJ1-4, with TRBD1 matching 10 bases. The CDR3 is 15 amino acids. J was trimmed by 7 bases and V by 4 bases; bases with no gene match: 7. Per germline, CDR1 SGHRS and CDR2 YFSETQ. CDR3 bases: TGCGCCAGCAGCCTTCCGGGACAGGGGCGTGAAAAACTGTTTTTT. It is translated as CASSLPGQGREKLFF.

This clonotype was detected a few times. This rearrangement joins TRBV7-2 to TRBJ2-1; no firm D call. Germline V gene lookup returns CDR1 SGHTA and CDR2 FQGNSA. This CDR3 has 12 amino acids. Trimming took 4 bases from V and 8 from J, leaving 9 bases between them. The CDR3 bases are TGTGCCAGCAGCTCCCATGGCCATGAGCAGTTCTTC. This codes for CASSSHGHEQFF.